These 23 T cell receptor beta chains share one sample of origin, sequenced in a study of T cell responses to AZD1222 COVID-19 vaccine. This table comes from immunoSEQ multiplex PCR, and its TCRdb copy is limited to in-frame clones, with some not included. Of around 80,000 clones in the sample, over 75% were seen once. The specimen comprised peripheral blood, sampled on day 0 of AZD1222 vaccination. The receptor set was obtained from an adult in good health.

The chain has TRBV29-1 and TRBJ1-5, with no clear D. The CDR3 has 12 amino acids. Deletions cut 5 bases from V and 5 bases from J, with 10 bases between. In germline, CDR1 is SQVTM, CDR2 ANQGSEA. The CDR3 loop reads CSVWREYQPQHF. CDR3 nucleotides: TGCAGCGTTTGGAGGGAGTATCAGCCCCAGCATTTT. The whole variable domain, filled in from reference TRBV29-1 and TRBJ1-5, reads SAVISQKPSRDICQRGTSLTIQCQVDSQVTMMFWYRQQPGQSLTLIATANQGSEATYESGFVIDKFPISRPNLTFSTLTVSNMSPEDSSIYLCSVWREYQPQHFGDGTRLSIL.

In the case of this clone: Other DNA sequences in this sample translate to the same CDR3. V gene TRBV28 combines with J gene TRBJ1-1; the match to TRBD1 covers 7 bases. CDR3 length: 14 amino acids. CDR1 and CDR2 (germline): MDHEN, SYDVKM. Trimming cost V 3 bases and J 1 base; bases outside gene matches: 2. The CDR3 bases are TGTGCCAGCAGTTTGGCAGGGGGGAACACTGAAGCTTTCTTT. Protein product: CASSLAGGNTEAFF.

This rearrangement joins TRBV27 to TRBJ1-1; D is uncertain. Per the germline V gene, CDR1 is MNHEY and CDR2 is SMNVEV (reference sequence). Trimming shortened V by 2 bases and J by 1 base, and 11 bases separated the two germline ends. The CDR3 is 15 amino acids. CDR3 coding DNA: TGTGCCAGCAGTTTAGGGCCAGGCGCGAACACTGAAGCTTTCTTT. It encodes CASSLGPGANTEAFF.

The CDR3: CASSQDWRRRTGELFF. The CDR3 DNA reads TGTGCCAGCAGCCAAGATTGGAGACGGCGGACCGGGGAGCTGTTTTTT. The chain is built from TRBV3-1 (or the pseudogene TRBV3-2) and TRBJ2-2; D not certain. The CDR3 runs to 16 residues. The germline V and J ends were trimmed by 0 bases and 5 bases, with 13 bases remaining between them. CDR1 is LGHDT and CDR2 is YNNKEL in the germline V gene (reference sequence).

The rearrangement links TRBV7-3 to TRBJ2-3; TRBD1 matches 7 bases. There are 14 residues in the CDR3. V lost 5 bases to trimming and J lost 1 base; unmatched junction nucleotides: 3. Germline CDR1 is SGHTA and CDR2 is FQGTGA. DNA of the CDR3: TGTGCCAGCAGCCCTGGACAGGGCACAGATACGCAGTATTTT. Residues: CASSPGQGTDTQYF.

The chain recombines TRBV2 with TRBJ2-1; D is unclear. The V end lost 2 bases, the J end lost 7 bases, and 0 bases lay between the germline ends. Germline CDR1 is SNHLY and CDR2 is FYNNEI. The CDR3 is made up of 10 amino acids. CDR3 bases: TGTGCCAGCAGTGAAAATGAGCAGTTCTTC. This translates into CASSENEQFF.

The V and J genes are TRBV28 and TRBJ2-7; the match to TRBD2 covers 10 bases. Germline-derived CDR1 and CDR2 are MDHEN and SYDVKM. CDR3 length equals 15 residues. V lost 5 bases and J lost 3; bases outside the gene matches: 7. The CDR3 sequence is CASSTRTSGHYEQYF. The DNA for the CDR3 is TGTGCCAGCAGTACCAGGACTAGCGGACACTACGAGCAGTACTTC.

This clone has a single count. V usage is TRBV4-1 and J usage is TRBJ2-4, with 7 positions matching TRBD1. The CDR3 has 18 residues. V lost 4 bases, J lost 0 bases, and 12 bases stayed unmatched. Germline CDR1 is MGHRA and CDR2 is YSYEKL. CDR3 in DNA: TGCGCCAGCAGCCGGGGACAGCAAGACTCGAGAGCCAAAAACATTCAGTACTTC. Translating it yields CASSRGQQDSRAKNIQYF.

The chain combines TRBV5-4 with TRBJ1-1; D unclear. This CDR3 comprises 13 residues. The germline V and J ends were trimmed by 4 bases and 4 bases, with 11 bases remaining between them. Germline V gives CDR1 SGHNT, CDR2 YYREEE (reference sequence). The CDR3 DNA is TGTGCCAGCAGCCCCACCCTGGGCACTGAAGCTTTCTTT. Protein sequence: CASSPTLGTEAFF.

The sample holds one count of this clone. The rearrangement links TRBV6-1 to TRBJ1-2; D perhaps matches TRBD1 (5 bases). Trimming left V 0 bases short and J 7 bases short, with 21 bases between. The CDR3 runs to 17 residues. Germline V gives CDR1 MNHNS, CDR2 SASEGT. The CDR3 DNA reads as TGTGCCAGCAGTGAAGCCCAGGGATTTTATATAGTACGTGGCTACACCTTC. It specifies CASSEAQGFYIVRGYTF.

V gene TRBV29-1 combines with J gene TRBJ2-5, with 9 bases identical to TRBD1. Looked up from germline, CDR1 is SQVTM and CDR2 is ANQGSEA. Trimming cost V 5 bases and J 5 bases; bases outside gene matches: 9. The CDR3 loop spans 14 amino acids. In nucleotides, the CDR3 is TGCAGCGTTACCCCTCGCGGACAGGGGGAGACCCAGTACTTC. Its protein is CSVTPRGQGETQYF.

The chain employs TRBV29-1 and TRBJ1-3; D gene ambiguous. Between the trimmed V and J ends, which lost 4 bases and 2 bases, there was a span of 6 bases. CDR3 length: 12 amino acids. Germline V lookup: CDR1 SQVTM, CDR2 ANQGSEA. CDR3 sequence (DNA): TGCAGCGTTGGGGCAGCTGGAAACACCATATATTTT. Translation gives CSVGAAGNTIYF.

V gene TRBV10-1 combines with J gene TRBJ2-5, with 7 positions matching TRBD2. The V gene end was trimmed by 0 bases and the J gene end by 9 bases; junction bases not matched to a gene: 10. The germline gives CDR1 WNHNN, CDR2 SYGVQD (reference sequence). The CDR3 is made up of 15 amino acids. The CDR3 region has the DNA TGCGCCAGCAGTGAGTCGGAAGGCCTTCGGGGGGCCCAGTACTTC. The encoded protein is CASSESEGLRGAQYF.

This chain connects TRBV7-9 to TRBJ1-1, with D uncertain. The germline V gene encodes CDR1 SEHNR and CDR2 FQNEAQ (reference sequence). CDR3 length: 13 amino acids. V lost 4 bases to trimming and J lost 3 bases, with 9 bases between them. The CDR3 loop is CASSSVRDTEAFF. CDR3 DNA sequence: TGTGCCAGCAGCTCGGTCCGGGACACTGAAGCTTTCTTT.

The genes are TRBV27 and TRBJ2-2, with unresolved D. This CDR3 is built from 14 residues. Trimming removed 6 bases at V and 1 base at J, with 9 bases between. CDR1 MNHEY and CDR2 SMNVEV come from the germline V gene (reference sequence). The CDR3 here is CASSWGRNTGELFF. The CDR3, as DNA: TGTGCCAGCAGCTGGGGTAGGAACACCGGGGAGCTGTTTTTT.

The V and J genes are TRBV2 and TRBJ1-6; perhaps TRBD1 as D (5 bases). Germline CDR1 is SNHLY and CDR2 is FYNNEI. V lost 1 base and J lost 7, with 11 bases in between. This CDR3 contains 15 residues. The CDR3: CASSEGGVQNSPLHF. Written as DNA, the CDR3 is TGTGCCAGCAGTGAAGGGGGCGTACAGAATTCACCCCTCCACTTT.

Worth noting for this clone: A read error may produce the germline difference seen at one junction end. V is TRBV19 and J is TRBJ1-5, with D hard to call. Germline loops: CDR1 LNHDA, CDR2 SQIVND (reference sequence). This CDR3 is 15 amino acids long. DNA for the CDR3: TGTGCCAGTAATCCCCGGGCCAAAAGAAATCAACCCCAGCATTTT. It yields the protein CASNPRAKRNQPQHF.

This chain joins TRBV2 and TRBJ1-2, with D maybe TRBD1 (5 bases). The germline gives CDR1 SNHLY, CDR2 FYNNEI. The CDR3 covers 16 residues. With 6 bases removed from V and 2 bases from J, the gap between germline ends came to 19 bases. The CDR3 reads CASSLVHVGGNYGYTF. CDR3 sequence (DNA): TGTGCCAGCAGCTTAGTTCACGTGGGGGGGAACTATGGCTACACCTTC.

The chain recombines TRBV6-5 with TRBJ1-2, with 8 bases that match TRBD1. The CDR3 runs to 15 residues. The ends lost 6 bases at V and 8 bases at J; junction bases unmatched: 14. The germline CDR1 and CDR2 sequences are MNHEY and SVGAGI. DNA for the CDR3: TGTGCCAGCAGGGACAGGGACCCCCCTTCCAGAGGCTACACCTTC. This codes for CASRDRDPPSRGYTF.

The chain is built from TRBV24-1 and TRBJ2-1, with 7 bases aligning to TRBD1. V lost 4 bases to trimming and J lost 5 bases; unmatched junction nucleotides: 10. The CDR3 covers 16 residues. Germline lookup yields CDR1 KGHDR and CDR2 SFDVKD. The CDR3 region is CATSEPTGTENNEQFF. CDR3 sequence (DNA): TGTGCCACCAGTGAGCCAACCGGGACAGAAAACAATGAGCAGTTCTTC.

The rearrangement links TRBV28 to TRBJ2-7, with D perhaps matching TRBD2 (5 bases). The CDR3 has 11 amino acids. V dropped 8 bases and J dropped 10 bases, with 15 bases sitting between them. The V gene's germline CDR1 is MDHEN and CDR2 SYDVKM. CDR3 in DNA: TGTGCCAGCGGGCCCCCTCGGGAACAGTACGTC. Translation gives CASGPPREQYV.

This clone was observed a handful of times. The rearrangement joins TRBV19 to TRBJ1-5; possibly TRBD1 for D (5 bases). CDR1 and CDR2 (germline): LNHDA, SQIVND (reference sequence). The CDR3 runs 15 residues. Trimming took off 1 base at V and 2 bases at J, with 9 bases between the two ends. This chain's CDR3 is CASSIVATGNQPQHF. CDR3 coding DNA: TGTGCCAGTAGTATAGTTGCGACAGGCAATCAGCCCCAGCATTTT.

The chain has TRBV7-8 and TRBJ2-6; the D is unclear. The germline gives CDR1 SGHVS, CDR2 FQNEAQ. The CDR3 sequence is 11 residues long. Trimming removed 7 bases at V and 2 bases at J, with 0 bases between. For the CDR3, the DNA is TGTGCCAGCACTGGGGCCAACGTCCTGACTTTC. It encodes CASTGANVLTF.